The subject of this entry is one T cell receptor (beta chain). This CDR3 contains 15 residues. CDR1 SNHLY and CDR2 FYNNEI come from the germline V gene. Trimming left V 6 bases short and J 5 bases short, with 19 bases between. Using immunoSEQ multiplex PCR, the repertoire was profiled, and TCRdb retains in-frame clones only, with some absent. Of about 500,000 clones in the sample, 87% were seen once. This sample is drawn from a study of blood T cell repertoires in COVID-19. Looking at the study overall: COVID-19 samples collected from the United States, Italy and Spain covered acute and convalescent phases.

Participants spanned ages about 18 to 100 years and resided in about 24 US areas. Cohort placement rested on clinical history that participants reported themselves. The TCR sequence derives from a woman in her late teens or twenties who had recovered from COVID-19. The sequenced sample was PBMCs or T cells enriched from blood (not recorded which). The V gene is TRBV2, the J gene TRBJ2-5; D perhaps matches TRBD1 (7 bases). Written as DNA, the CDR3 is TGTGCCAGCAGCGTCCAAGGAGGGGGCGAGGAGACCCAGTACTTC. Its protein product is CASSVQGGGEETQYF. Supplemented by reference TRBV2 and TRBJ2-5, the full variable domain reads EPEVTQTPSHQVTQMGQEVILRCVPISNHLYFYWYRQILGQKVEFLVSFYNNEISEKSEIFDDQFSVERPDGSNFTLKIRSTKLEDSAMYFCASSVQGGGEETQYFGPGTRLLVL.